This TCR beta chain was recovered during a study of identical twins. Germline V gene sequence: CDR1 MGHRA, CDR2 YSYEKL. The CDR3 totals 14 residues. The V end was cut by 1 base, the J end by 3 bases, with 10 bases between. TCRdb reprocessed the 5' RACE reads with MiXCR, giving one entry per CDR3 protein. The table includes some 1,700,000 distinct CDR3 sequences, 25% to 35% detected once. There are a few counts of this clonotype. Source material: cord blood. The receptor's source is a newborn girl in good health. The chain employs TRBV4-1 and TRBJ2-7; D unresolved. The CDR3 region is CASSQGVGRYEQYF. As DNA, the CDR3 is TGCGCCAGCAGCCAAGGAGTAGGACGCTACGAGCAGTACTTC.